This TCR beta chain was documented in a study of cytomegalovirus exposure and HLA in healthy donors. Broader study findings: Sequencing depth roughly uniform across donors was assumed in presence/absence analyses. A later analysis reportedly found that, within productive TCRs, an Asian-associated ancestry cluster had fewer N-insertions than the mean observed across the approximately 600 donors. The records held CMV serostatus as the only immune exposure information.

Primers: 60 Vbeta forward and 13 Jbeta reverse. The data were produced by immunoSEQ multiplex PCR, yet TCRdb's version contains in-frame clones alone and is incomplete. The table records 88,000 or so clones, 62% of them present only once. V was shortened by 0 bases and J by 6 bases, with 12 bases between the two germline ends. The CDR3 totals 13 residues. Germline loops: CDR1 GTSNPN, CDR2 SVGIG (reference sequence). In its sample, this clone was seen once. Its antigen remains unknown. This chain uses TRBV30 with TRBJ2-7; D remains unclear. The sample was PBMCs. The TCR originated in a male donor in good health and CMV-seropositive. The CDR3 nucleotides are TGTGCCTGGAGTGTTCTCTTAACTGGCGAGCAGTACTTC. It is translated as CAWSVLLTGEQYF.